Below, 20 T cell receptor beta chains from the same sample are listed, as sequenced in a study of identical twins. One entry per CDR3 protein results from TCRdb running MiXCR on the 5' RACE reads. The sample lists some 760,000 distinct CDR3 sequences; around a sixth were seen once. This same sample was also part of a study on T cells expressing NK-cell markers.

The sample taken for sequencing was PBMCs. The source is a woman younger than 30 in good health.

This clonotype was counted many times. J is TRBJ2-7 and V is TRBV12-3 or TRBV12-4, with a tentative D call TRBD1 (5 bases). V lost 1 base and J 0 bases, leaving 13 bases between the germline ends. The CDR3 consists of 16 residues. The CDR3 loop reads CASSLGTWRGSYEQYF. The CDR3 DNA reads as TGTGCCAGCAGTTTAGGGACATGGCGCGGCTCCTACGAGCAGTACTTC.

This clonotype was counted a few times. The chain recombines TRBV3-1 with TRBJ2-3; D gene ambiguous. The CDR3 covers 14 residues. Germline CDR1 LGHDT, CDR2 YNNKEL (reference sequence). V dropped 3 bases and J dropped 5 bases, with 12 bases sitting between them. The CDR3 DNA follows: TGTGCCAGCAGCCACGCCACGGGTGGAGATACGCAGTATTTT. Protein sequence: CASSHATGGDTQYF.

This clonotype was detected many times. Here the CDR3 reads CASSPRQGGEQYF. The DNA of the CDR3 is TGTGCCAGCAGTCCCCGACAGGGAGGCGAGCAGTACTTC. The V and J genes are TRBV12-3 or TRBV12-4 and TRBJ2-7; a possible D gene is TRBD1 (7 bases). V shed 5 bases and J shed 6 bases, with 14 bases lying between them. This CDR3 comprises 13 residues.

This chain joins TRBV29-1 and TRBJ2-5; 10 bases match TRBD2. Looked up from germline, CDR1 is SQVTM and CDR2 is ANQGSEA. This CDR3 is built from 15 residues. V lost 5 bases to trimming and J lost 1 base; unmatched junction nucleotides: 7. The CDR3: CSVRSGRWVQETQYF. CDR3 nucleotide sequence: TGCAGCGTTCGTAGCGGGAGGTGGGTCCAAGAGACCCAGTACTTC.

The chain joins TRBV20-1 to TRBJ1-5; TRBD1 might be the D (6 bases). The CDR3 runs 13 residues. CDR1 is DFQATT and CDR2 is SNEGSKA in the germline V gene (reference sequence). The ends were cut back, 5 bases at V and 8 bases at J, with 16 bases in the middle. CDR3 amino acids: CSALRTVGEPQHF. The DNA of the CDR3 is TGCAGTGCTCTTCGGACAGTTGGGGAGCCCCAGCATTTT.

This chain links TRBV6-5 with TRBJ2-1; D uncertain. Trimming took 6 bases from V and 10 from J, leaving 10 bases between them. This CDR3 comprises 11 residues. Germline assignment: CDR1 MNHEY and CDR2 SVGAGI. Written as DNA, the CDR3 is TGTGCCAGCAGCCGATTGAAAGAGCAGTTCTTC. This sequence encodes CASSRLKEQFF.

This clonotype was detected only a few times. DNA for the CDR3: TGCAGTGCTAGAGCCCAGGGGGCGCAGAACATTCAGTACTTC. Protein product: CSARAQGAQNIQYF. The chain carries TRBV20-1 and TRBJ2-4; 8 nucleotides line up with TRBD1. The germline CDR1 and CDR2 sequences are DFQATT and SNEGSKA (reference sequence). Trimming removed 1 base from V and 7 bases from J; junction bases left unmatched: 6. This CDR3 is 14 amino acids long.

This clonotype was recorded at least ten times. The gene calls are TRBV2 and TRBJ2-2; perhaps D is TRBD1 or TRBD2 (6 bases each). This CDR3 contains 14 residues. CDR1 and CDR2 (germline): SNHLY, FYNNEI. With 7 bases removed from V and 1 base from J, the gap between germline ends came to 10 bases. The CDR3 sequence is CASKGGRNTGELFF. DNA for the CDR3: TGTGCCAGCAAAGGGGGGCGGAACACCGGGGAGCTGTTTTTT.

This clonotype was picked up a small number of times. The CDR3 DNA is TGTGCCAGCAGTCAGACCGACAGGATCGCCTATGGCTACACCTTC. Amino acids: CASSQTDRIAYGYTF. The chain uses TRBV12-3 or TRBV12-4 and TRBJ1-2, with a possible D match to TRBD1 (6 bases). V lost 5 bases, J lost 4 bases, and 17 bases lay in between. CDR3 length: 15 amino acids.

V usage is TRBV6-5 and J usage is TRBJ1-1; perhaps TRBD1 as D (5 bases). Germline values: CDR1 MNHEY, CDR2 SVGAGI. Trimming stripped 5 bases from V and 10 bases from J, with 14 bases between. CDR3 length: 12 amino acids. CDR3 sequence (DNA): TGTGCCAGCAGTGCCGGGACCCCGGGAGCTTTCTTT. Protein product: CASSAGTPGAFF.

This rearrangement joins TRBV7-3 to TRBJ2-5; a weak D match, TRBD1 (6 bases). V was shortened by 1 base and J by 2 bases, with 14 bases between the two germline ends. This CDR3 spans 16 amino acids. Looked up from germline, CDR1 is SGHTA and CDR2 is FQGTGA. The CDR3: CASSLSGRGWQETQYF. As DNA, the CDR3 is TGTGCCAGCAGCTTAAGTGGCAGGGGTTGGCAAGAGACCCAGTACTTC.

V usage is TRBV29-1 and J usage is TRBJ1-1, with 7 positions matching TRBD1. Germline V CDR1 and CDR2: SQVTM, ANQGSEA. V trimming: 5 bases; J trimming: 8 bases; junction bases outside the gene matches: 14. The CDR3 contains 14 residues. CDR3 DNA: TGCAGCGTTCTGACCACAGGGGTCCCGGGGGAAGCTTTCTTT. Encoded protein: CSVLTTGVPGEAFF.

This clonotype was detected many times. The rearrangement uses TRBV18 and TRBJ2-3, with 11 bases that match TRBD2. Trimming at V came to 6 bases and at J to 0 bases, leaving 5 bases not matched to a gene. The germline gives CDR1 KGHSH, CDR2 LQKENI. This CDR3 is 16 amino acids long. The CDR3 protein is CASSPLAGGSTDTQYF. CDR3 DNA sequence: TGTGCCAGCTCCCCTCTAGCGGGAGGTAGCACAGATACGCAGTATTTT.

The chain has TRBV7-6 and TRBJ2-1; 9 bases match TRBD2. Trimming removed 1 base from V and 5 bases from J; junction bases left unmatched: 3. The V gene's germline CDR1 is SGHVS and CDR2 FNYEAQ. The CDR3 totals 15 residues. CDR3 amino acids: CASSLGRLADNEQFF. The CDR3 DNA follows: TGTGCCAGCAGCTTAGGGCGACTAGCGGACAATGAGCAGTTCTTC.

This chain connects TRBV20-1 to TRBJ2-2; tentatively, D is TRBD1 (6 bases). The CDR3 has 14 residues. Germline CDR1 DFQATT, CDR2 SNEGSKA (reference sequence). Trimming took off 0 bases at V and 7 bases at J, with 12 bases between the two ends. CDR3 bases: TGCAGTGCTAGAGATTATCAGGGGAGCGGGGAGCTGTTTTTT. Translated, it gives CSARDYQGSGELFF.

This sequence joins TRBV6-5 and TRBJ2-7; D tentatively fits TRBD1 or TRBD2 (5 bases each). The CDR3 is 16 residues long. V was clipped by 0 bases and J by 0 bases, with 12 bases between them. The germline gives CDR1 MNHEY, CDR2 SVGAGI. CDR3 protein: CASSYSGVAPSYEQYF. DNA of the CDR3: TGTGCCAGCAGTTACTCGGGGGTGGCCCCCTCCTACGAGCAGTACTTC.

The genes are TRBV12-5 and TRBJ2-2, with D perhaps TRBD1 (6 bases). Germline V gene sequence: CDR1 LGHNT, CDR2 FRNRAP. This CDR3 spans 15 amino acids. Deletions cut 0 bases from V and 7 bases from J, with 12 bases between. The CDR3 DNA reads as TGTGCTAGTGGTTTGGTCGGACAGAAGCGCGGGGAGCTGTTTTTT. This encodes CASGLVGQKRGELFF.

V gene TRBV12-3 or TRBV12-4 combines with J gene TRBJ2-7; 8 bases match TRBD2. V lost 1 base and J lost 3; bases outside the gene matches: 2. CDR3 length: 14 amino acids. CDR3 sequence: CASSLGLAHYEQYF. The CDR3 nucleotides read TGTGCCAGCAGTTTAGGACTAGCGCACTACGAGCAGTACTTC.

This clonotype has a handful of counts. This CDR3 reads CATNDEGPRWADTQYF. The CDR3 bases are TGTGCCACCAACGACGAGGGGCCGCGGTGGGCAGATACGCAGTATTTT. The chain uses TRBV24-1 and TRBJ2-3; D is possibly TRBD1 or TRBD2 (5 bases each). Germline values: CDR1 KGHDR, CDR2 SFDVKD. V was pared by 8 bases and J by 4 bases, with 21 bases between. CDR3 size: 16 residues.

The V gene is TRBV12-5, the J gene TRBJ1-5; a possible D gene is TRBD1 (5 bases). CDR3 length equals 15 residues. The germline gives CDR1 LGHNT, CDR2 FRNRAP. V lost 5 bases and J 1 base, leaving 12 bases between the germline ends. Written as DNA, the CDR3 is TGTGCTAGTGGTCCCGGGGGGACCAGCAATCAGCCCCAGCATTTT. This encodes CASGPGGTSNQPQHF.